This TCR beta chain was profiled in a study of T cell repertoires in ileal Crohn's disease. The study, taken as a whole, reports: Endoscopy was done a median about 6.8 months after surgery.

This CDR3 spans 13 amino acids. Germline V gives CDR1 SGHTA, CDR2 FQGNSA. With 5 bases removed from V and 8 bases from J, the gap between germline ends came to 15 bases. The repertoire was sequenced with immunoSEQ multiplex PCR; TCRdb's copy has only in-frame clones and lacks some. Here the sample spans about 62,000 clones, 85% to 90% being singletons. The sample's time point: neoterminal ileum biopsy at postoperative endoscopy, about 6 months after surgery. Concerning this clone: Antigen: not known.

Source material: ileal tissue. The genes are TRBV7-2 and TRBJ1-2; D uncertain. The sequence derives from an adult with Crohn's disease. CDR3 nucleotides: TGTGCCAGCAGCCCGACCCCTGGCGGAGGCTACACCTTC. This codes for CASSPTPGGGYTF.